The 4 T cell receptor beta chains presented below share a single source sample, sequenced in a study of shared clonotypes between healthy human individuals. TCRdb's table, derived via immunoSEQ multiplex PCR, lists solely in-frame clones and lacks some. The profile shows under 600,000 clones, around three quarters of them singletons. The sample was PBMCs. All receptors derive from a woman between 40 and 55 years old in good health. Some clones in this sample may be carry-over from other donors' samples.

As concerns this clone: A far larger clone lies a single base away; this is likely a read error. Other nucleotide sequences from this sample produce the same CDR3. The chain recombines TRBV5-4 with TRBJ1-1; no reliable D call. Germline lookup yields CDR1 SGHNT and CDR2 YYREEE (reference sequence). The V gene lost 0 bases and the J gene lost 4 bases, with 16 bases spanning the gap. This CDR3 contains 16 residues. In DNA form, the CDR3 reads TGTGCCAGCAGCTTGGCCCCGGGTGAGAAGGGCACTGAAGCTTTCTTT. Its translation is CASSLAPGEKGTEAFF.

This clone has only one observation. The chain employs TRBV5-1 and TRBJ2-3, with TRBD1 identical over 7 bases. V lost 5 bases, J lost 2 bases, and 5 bases stayed unmatched. Germline lookup yields CDR1 SGHRS and CDR2 YFSETQ. This CDR3 has 14 amino acids. The CDR3 loop is CASSWDRNTDTQYF. CDR3 in DNA: TGCGCCAGCAGTTGGGACAGAAACACAGATACGCAGTATTTT.

About this clone: The same CDR3 arises from other DNA sequences in this sample as well. The rearrangement uses TRBV30 and TRBJ2-6; D unresolved. Trimming stripped 0 bases from V and 2 bases from J, with 2 bases between. This CDR3 has 13 amino acids. Germline assignment: CDR1 GTSNPN and CDR2 SVGIG (reference sequence). CDR3 DNA: TGTGCCTGGAGTGTCGCTGGGGCCAACGTCCTGACTTTC. The encoded protein is CAWSVAGANVLTF. Using reference TRBV30 and TRBJ2-6 for the parts outside the CDR3, the full variable domain is SQTIHQWPATLVQPVGSPLSLECTVEGTSNPNLYWYRQAAGRGLQLLFYSVGIGQISSEVPQNLSASRPQDRQFILSSKKLLLSDSGFYLCAWSVAGANVLTFGAGSRLTVL.

Concerning this clone: Other DNA sequences in this sample translate to the same CDR3. The chain carries TRBV10-3 and TRBJ2-7; D uncertain. The CDR3 is made up of 12 amino acids. Trimming removed 0 bases from V and 4 bases from J, with 4 bases in between. Looked up from germline, CDR1 is ENHRY and CDR2 is SYGVKD. The CDR3 region has the DNA TGTGCCATCAGTGAGTCAGATTACGAGCAGTACTTC. Protein sequence: CAISESDYEQYF.